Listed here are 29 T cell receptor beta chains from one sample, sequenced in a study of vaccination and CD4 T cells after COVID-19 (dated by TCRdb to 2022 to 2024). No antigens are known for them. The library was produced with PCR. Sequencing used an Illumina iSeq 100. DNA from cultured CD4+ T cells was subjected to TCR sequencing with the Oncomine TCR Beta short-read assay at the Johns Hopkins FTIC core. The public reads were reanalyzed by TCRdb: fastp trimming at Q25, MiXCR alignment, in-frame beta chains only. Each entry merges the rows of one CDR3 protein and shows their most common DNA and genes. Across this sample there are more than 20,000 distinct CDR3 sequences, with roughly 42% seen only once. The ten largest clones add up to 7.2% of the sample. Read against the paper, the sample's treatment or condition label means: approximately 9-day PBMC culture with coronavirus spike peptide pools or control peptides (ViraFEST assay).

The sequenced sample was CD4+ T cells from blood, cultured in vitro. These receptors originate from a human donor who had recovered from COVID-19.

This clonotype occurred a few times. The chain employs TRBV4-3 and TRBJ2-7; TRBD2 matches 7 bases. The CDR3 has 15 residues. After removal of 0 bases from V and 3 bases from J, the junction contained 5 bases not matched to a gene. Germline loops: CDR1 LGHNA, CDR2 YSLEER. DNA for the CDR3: TGCGCCAGCAGCCAAGAGGGGGGAGGGAACTACGAGCAGTACTTC. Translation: CASSQEGGGNYEQYF.

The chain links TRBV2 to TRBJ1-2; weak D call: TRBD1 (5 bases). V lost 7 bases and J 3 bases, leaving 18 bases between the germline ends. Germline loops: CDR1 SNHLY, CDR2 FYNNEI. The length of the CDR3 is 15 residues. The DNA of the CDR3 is TGTGCCAGCATCGACGGGGCAGGGACGCACTATGGCTACACCTTC. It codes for CASIDGAGTHYGYTF.

CDR3 sequence (DNA): TGTGCCAGCAGCAAGGACAGGGGGCCGGAGCCCCAGCATTTT. It codes for CASSKDRGPEPQHF. The chain links TRBV28 to TRBJ1-5, with 11 positions matching TRBD1. CDR1 and CDR2 from the germline V gene are MDHEN and SYDVKM. V lost 6 bases, J lost 8 bases, and 6 bases stayed unmatched. This CDR3 is 14 amino acids long.

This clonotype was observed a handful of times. The CDR3: CSARDASGGYTF. CDR3 DNA sequence: TGCAGTGCTAGAGATGCTAGTGGAGGCTACACCTTC. The gene calls are TRBV20-1 and TRBJ1-2; D is unclear. CDR3 size: 12 residues. Trimming cost V 0 bases and J 8 bases, with 10 bases left between them. Per germline, CDR1 DFQATT and CDR2 SNEGSKA (reference sequence).

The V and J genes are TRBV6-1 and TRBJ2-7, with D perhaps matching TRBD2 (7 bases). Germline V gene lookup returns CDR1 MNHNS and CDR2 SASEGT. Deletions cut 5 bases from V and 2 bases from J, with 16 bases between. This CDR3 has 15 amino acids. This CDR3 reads CASSPIMGGPYEQYF. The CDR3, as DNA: TGTGCCAGCAGTCCCATAATGGGGGGGCCCTACGAGCAGTACTTC.

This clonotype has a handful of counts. Here the CDR3 DNA reads TGTGCCAGCCAGGCCCTTACTACGGGGGGCATTGGTCAGCCCCAGCATTTT. Translation gives CASQALTTGGIGQPQHF. The chain has TRBV28 and TRBJ1-5, with D tentatively TRBD1 (6 bases). This CDR3 spans 17 amino acids. The germline gives CDR1 MDHEN, CDR2 SYDVKM. Between the trimmed V and J ends, which lost 8 bases and 6 bases, there was a span of 26 bases.

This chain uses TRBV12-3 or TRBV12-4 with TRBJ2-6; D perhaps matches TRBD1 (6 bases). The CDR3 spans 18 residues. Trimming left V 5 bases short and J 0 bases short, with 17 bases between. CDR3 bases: TGTGCCAGCAGTGCCGGGACAAGCATTACCTCTGGGGCCAACGTCCTGACTTTC. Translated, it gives CASSAGTSITSGANVLTF.

DNA of the CDR3: TGCAGTGCCAAGACTAGTCTTAAGGACAACAATGAGCAGTTCTTC. Its translation: CSAKTSLKDNNEQFF. This chain joins TRBV20-1 and TRBJ2-1; possibly TRBD2 for D (6 bases). The germline V gene encodes CDR1 DFQATT and CDR2 SNEGSKA (reference sequence). This CDR3 is 15 amino acids long. V gave up 6 bases and J gave up 5 bases, with 20 bases separating them.

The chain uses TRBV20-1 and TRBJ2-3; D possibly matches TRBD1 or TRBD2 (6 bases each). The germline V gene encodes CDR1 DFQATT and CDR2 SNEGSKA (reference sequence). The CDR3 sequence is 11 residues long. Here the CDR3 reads CRQGGPDTQYF. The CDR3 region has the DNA TGCAGACAGGGAGGCCCAGATACGCAGTATTTT.

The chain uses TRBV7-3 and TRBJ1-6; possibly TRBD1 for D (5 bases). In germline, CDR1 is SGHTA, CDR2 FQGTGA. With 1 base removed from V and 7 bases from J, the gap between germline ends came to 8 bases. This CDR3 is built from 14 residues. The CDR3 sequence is CASSLSYRNSPLHF. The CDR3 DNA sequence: TGTGCCAGCAGCTTAAGTTACAGGAATTCACCCCTCCACTTT.

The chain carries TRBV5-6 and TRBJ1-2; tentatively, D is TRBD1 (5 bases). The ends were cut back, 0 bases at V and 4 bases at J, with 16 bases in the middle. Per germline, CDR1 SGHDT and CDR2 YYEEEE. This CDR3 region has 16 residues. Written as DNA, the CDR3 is TGTGCCAGCAGCTTGGCCCTACTGCCGGGGGGCTATGGCTACACCTTC. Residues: CASSLALLPGGYGYTF.

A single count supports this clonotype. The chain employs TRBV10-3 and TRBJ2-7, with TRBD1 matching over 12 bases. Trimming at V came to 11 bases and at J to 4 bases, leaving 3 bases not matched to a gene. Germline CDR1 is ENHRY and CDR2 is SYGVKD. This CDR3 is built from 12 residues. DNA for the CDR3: TGTGCCGGGGGACAGGGGGCTTACGAGCAGTACTTC. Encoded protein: CAGGQGAYEQYF.

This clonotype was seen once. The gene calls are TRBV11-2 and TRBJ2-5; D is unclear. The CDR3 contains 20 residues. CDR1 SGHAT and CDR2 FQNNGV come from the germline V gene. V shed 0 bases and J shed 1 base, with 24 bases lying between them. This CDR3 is CASSLDRQYPLVAPQETQYF. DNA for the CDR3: TGTGCCAGCAGCTTAGATCGGCAGTATCCTCTAGTCGCGCCCCAAGAGACCCAGTACTTC.

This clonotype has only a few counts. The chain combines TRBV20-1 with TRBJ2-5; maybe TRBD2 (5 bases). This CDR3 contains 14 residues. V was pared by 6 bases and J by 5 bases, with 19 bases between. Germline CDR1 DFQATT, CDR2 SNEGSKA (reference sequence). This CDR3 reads CSALEGRRMETQYF. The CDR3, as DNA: TGCAGTGCCTTAGAGGGCCGACGTATGGAGACCCAGTACTTC.

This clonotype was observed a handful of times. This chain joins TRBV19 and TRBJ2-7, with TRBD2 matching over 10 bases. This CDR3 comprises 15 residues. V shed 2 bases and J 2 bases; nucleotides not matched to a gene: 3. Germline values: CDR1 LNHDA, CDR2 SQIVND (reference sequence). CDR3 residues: CASSIWTSGTYEQYF. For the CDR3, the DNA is TGTGCCAGTAGTATATGGACTAGCGGCACCTACGAGCAGTACTTC.

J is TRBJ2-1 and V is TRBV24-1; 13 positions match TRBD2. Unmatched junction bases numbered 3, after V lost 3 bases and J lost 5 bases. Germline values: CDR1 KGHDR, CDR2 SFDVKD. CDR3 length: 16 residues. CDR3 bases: TGTGCCACCAGTGATACTAGCGGGAGGGCTAACAATGAGCAGTTCTTC. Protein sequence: CATSDTSGRANNEQFF.

The CDR3 DNA reads as TGTGGCGAGGGGAACACTGAAGCTTTCTTT. Translating gives CGEGNTEAFF. The chain has TRBV27 and TRBJ1-1, with no clear D. From germline, CDR1 is MNHEY and CDR2 SMNVEV (reference sequence). The length of the CDR3 is 10 residues.

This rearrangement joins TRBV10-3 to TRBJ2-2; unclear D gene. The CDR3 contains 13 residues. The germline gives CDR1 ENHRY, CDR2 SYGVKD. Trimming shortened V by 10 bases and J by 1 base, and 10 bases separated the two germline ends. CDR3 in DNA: TGTGCCAGCTCAACATTGAACACCGGGGAGCTGTTTTTT. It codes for CASSTLNTGELFF.

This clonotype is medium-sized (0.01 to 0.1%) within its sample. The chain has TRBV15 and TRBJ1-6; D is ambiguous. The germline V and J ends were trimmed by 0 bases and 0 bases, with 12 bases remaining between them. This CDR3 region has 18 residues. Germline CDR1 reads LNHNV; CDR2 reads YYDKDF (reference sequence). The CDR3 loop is CATSRDPHGVSYNSPLHF. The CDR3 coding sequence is TGTGCCACCAGCAGAGATCCCCATGGGGTCTCCTATAATTCACCCCTCCACTTT.

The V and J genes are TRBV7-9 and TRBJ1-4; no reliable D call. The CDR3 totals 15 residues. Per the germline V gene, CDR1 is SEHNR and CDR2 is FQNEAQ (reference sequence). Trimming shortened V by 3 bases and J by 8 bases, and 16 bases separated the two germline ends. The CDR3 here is CASSLLAGAGEKLFF. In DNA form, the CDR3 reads TGTGCCAGCAGCTTGCTAGCTGGAGCTGGGGAAAAACTGTTTTTT.

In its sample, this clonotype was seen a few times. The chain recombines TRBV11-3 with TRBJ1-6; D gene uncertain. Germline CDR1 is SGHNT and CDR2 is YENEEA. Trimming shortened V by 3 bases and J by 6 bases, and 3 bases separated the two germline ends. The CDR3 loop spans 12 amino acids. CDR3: CASSLGNSPLHF. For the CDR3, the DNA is TGTGCCAGCAGCTTGGGTAATTCACCCCTCCACTTT.

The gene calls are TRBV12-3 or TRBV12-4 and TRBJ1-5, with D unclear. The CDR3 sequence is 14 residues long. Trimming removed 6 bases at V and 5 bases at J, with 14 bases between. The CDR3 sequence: CASSLDVSDQPQHF. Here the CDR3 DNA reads TGTGCCAGCAGCTTGGACGTCTCGGATCAGCCCCAGCATTTT.

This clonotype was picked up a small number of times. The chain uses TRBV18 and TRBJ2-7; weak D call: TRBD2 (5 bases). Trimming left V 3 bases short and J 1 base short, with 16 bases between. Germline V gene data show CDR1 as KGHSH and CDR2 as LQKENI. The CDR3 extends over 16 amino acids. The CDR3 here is CASSPSGLAGSYEQYF. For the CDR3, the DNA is TGTGCCAGCTCACCCTCTGGACTGGCTGGATCCTACGAGCAGTACTTC.

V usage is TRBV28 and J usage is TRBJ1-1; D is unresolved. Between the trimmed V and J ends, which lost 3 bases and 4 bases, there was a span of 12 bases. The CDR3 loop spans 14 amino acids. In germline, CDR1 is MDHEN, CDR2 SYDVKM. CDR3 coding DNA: TGTGCCAGCAGTTTTGGGCCCCTGGCCACTGAAGCTTTCTTT. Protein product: CASSFGPLATEAFF.

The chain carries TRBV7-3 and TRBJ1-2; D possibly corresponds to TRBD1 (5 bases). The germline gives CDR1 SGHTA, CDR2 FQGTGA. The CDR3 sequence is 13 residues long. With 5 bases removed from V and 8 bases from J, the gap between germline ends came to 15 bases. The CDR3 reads CASSRAGGDGYTF. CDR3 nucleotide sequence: TGTGCCAGCAGCCGGGCTGGGGGGGACGGCTACACCTTC.

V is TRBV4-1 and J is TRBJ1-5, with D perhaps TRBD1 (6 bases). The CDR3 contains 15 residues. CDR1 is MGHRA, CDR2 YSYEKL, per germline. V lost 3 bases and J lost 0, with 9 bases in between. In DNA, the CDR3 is TGCGCCAGCAGCCATGCACAGGGTAGCAATCAGCCCCAGCATTTT. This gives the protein CASSHAQGSNQPQHF.

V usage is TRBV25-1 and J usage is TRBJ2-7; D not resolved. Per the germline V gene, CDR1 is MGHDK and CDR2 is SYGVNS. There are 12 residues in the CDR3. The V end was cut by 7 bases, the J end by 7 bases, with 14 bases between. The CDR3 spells CASNNGYGEQYF. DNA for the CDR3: TGTGCCAGCAACAACGGCTACGGGGAGCAGTACTTC.

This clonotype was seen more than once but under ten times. CDR3 region: CASSMGSAGETRSSQYF. The CDR3 nucleotides read TGTGCCAGTAGTATGGGATCAGCGGGGGAGACCCGTTCGTCCCAGTACTTC. V gene TRBV19 combines with J gene TRBJ2-5; the match to TRBD2 covers 8 bases. There are 17 residues in the CDR3. Germline V CDR1 and CDR2: LNHDA, SQIVND (reference sequence). V shed 3 bases and J 9 bases; nucleotides not matched to a gene: 18.

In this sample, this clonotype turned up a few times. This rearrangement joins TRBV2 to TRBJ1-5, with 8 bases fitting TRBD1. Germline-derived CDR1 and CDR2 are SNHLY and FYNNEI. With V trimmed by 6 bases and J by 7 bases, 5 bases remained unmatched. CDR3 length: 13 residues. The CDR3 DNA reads TGTGCCAGCAGGACAGGGGTCAGGCAGCCCCAGCATTTT. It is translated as CASRTGVRQPQHF.